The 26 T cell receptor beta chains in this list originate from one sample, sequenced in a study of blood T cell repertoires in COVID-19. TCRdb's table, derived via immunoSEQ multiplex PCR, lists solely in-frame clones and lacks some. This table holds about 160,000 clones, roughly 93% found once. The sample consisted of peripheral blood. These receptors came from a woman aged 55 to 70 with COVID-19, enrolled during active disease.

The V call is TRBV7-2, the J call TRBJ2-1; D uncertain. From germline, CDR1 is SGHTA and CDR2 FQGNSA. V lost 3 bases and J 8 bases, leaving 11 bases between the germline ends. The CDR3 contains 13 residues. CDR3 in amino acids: CASSFLSRHEQFF. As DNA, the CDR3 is TGTGCCAGCAGCTTCCTCAGTCGTCATGAGCAGTTCTTC.

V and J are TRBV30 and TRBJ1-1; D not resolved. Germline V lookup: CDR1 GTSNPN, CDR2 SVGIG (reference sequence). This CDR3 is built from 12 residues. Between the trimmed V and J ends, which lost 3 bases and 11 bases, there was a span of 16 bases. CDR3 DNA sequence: TGTGCCTGGAGGCCTTTAGAGGCCCAGGCTTTCTTT. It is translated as CAWRPLEAQAFF.

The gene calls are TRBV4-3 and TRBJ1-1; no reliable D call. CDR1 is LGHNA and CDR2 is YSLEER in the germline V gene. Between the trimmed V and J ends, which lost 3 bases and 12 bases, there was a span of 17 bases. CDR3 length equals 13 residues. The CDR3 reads CASSHLPPAGTFF. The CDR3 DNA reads TGCGCCAGCAGCCATCTGCCGCCGGCGGGGACTTTCTTT.

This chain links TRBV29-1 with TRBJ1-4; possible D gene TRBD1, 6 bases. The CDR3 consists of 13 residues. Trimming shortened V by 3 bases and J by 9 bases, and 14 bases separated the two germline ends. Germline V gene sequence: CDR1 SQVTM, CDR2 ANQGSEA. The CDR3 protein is CSVETVQGKKLFF. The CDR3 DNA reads TGCAGCGTTGAGACGGTACAGGGCAAAAAACTGTTTTTT. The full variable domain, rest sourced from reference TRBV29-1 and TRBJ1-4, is SAVISQKPSRDICQRGTSLTIQCQVDSQVTMMFWYRQQPGQSLTLIATANQGSEATYESGFVIDKFPISRPNLTFSTLTVSNMSPEDSSIYLCSVETVQGKKLFFGSGTQLSVL.

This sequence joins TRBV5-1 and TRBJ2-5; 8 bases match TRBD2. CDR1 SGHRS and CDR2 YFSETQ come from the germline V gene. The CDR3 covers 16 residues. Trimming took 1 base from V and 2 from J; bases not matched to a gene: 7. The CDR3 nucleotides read TGCGCCAGCAGCTTGACGGCTAGCGGGTTACAAGAGACCCAGTACTTC. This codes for CASSLTASGLQETQYF.

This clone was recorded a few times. Here the CDR3 DNA reads TGTGCCAGTAGTAGCCCGGGAGGGGGCACCACCTACGAGCAGTACTTC. This sequence encodes CASSSPGGGTTYEQYF. V usage is TRBV19 and J usage is TRBJ2-7; D may be TRBD2 (8 bases). Trimming stripped 4 bases from V and 2 bases from J, with 18 bases between. The germline CDR1 and CDR2 sequences are LNHDA and SQIVND (reference sequence). The CDR3 extends over 16 amino acids.

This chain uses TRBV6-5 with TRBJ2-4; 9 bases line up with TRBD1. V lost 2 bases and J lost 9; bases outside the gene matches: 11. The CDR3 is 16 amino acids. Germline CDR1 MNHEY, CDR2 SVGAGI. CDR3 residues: CASSYQSGTGTVIQYF. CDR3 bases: TGTGCCAGCAGTTACCAATCCGGGACAGGGACGGTCATTCAGTACTTC.

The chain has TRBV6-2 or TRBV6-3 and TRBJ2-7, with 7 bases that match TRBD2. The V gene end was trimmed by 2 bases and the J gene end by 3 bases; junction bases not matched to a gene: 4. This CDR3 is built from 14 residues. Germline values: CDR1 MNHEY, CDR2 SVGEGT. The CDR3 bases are TGTGCCAGCAGTTACGGGAGGGCTCTCTACGAGCAGTACTTC. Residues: CASSYGRALYEQYF.

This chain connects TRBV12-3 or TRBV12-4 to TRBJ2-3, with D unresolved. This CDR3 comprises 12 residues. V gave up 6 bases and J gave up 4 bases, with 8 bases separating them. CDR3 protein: CASSLPADTQYF. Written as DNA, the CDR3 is TGTGCCAGCAGCCTCCCGGCAGATACGCAGTATTTT.

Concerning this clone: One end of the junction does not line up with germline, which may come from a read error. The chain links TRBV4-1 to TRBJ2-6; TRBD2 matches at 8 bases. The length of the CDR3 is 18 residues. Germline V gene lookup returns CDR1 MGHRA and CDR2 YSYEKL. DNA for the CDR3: TGCGCCAGCAGTCAAGACCAGCGGGGGTTCTCTGGGGCCAACGTCCTGACTTTC. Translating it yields CASSQDQRGFSGANVLTF.

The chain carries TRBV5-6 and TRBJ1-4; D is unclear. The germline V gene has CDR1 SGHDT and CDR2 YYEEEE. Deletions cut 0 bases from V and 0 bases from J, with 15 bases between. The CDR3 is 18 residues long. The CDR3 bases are TGTGCCAGCAGCTTGGCGGGTGGGGAGCTTGCAACTAATGAAAAACTGTTTTTT. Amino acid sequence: CASSLAGGELATNEKLFF.

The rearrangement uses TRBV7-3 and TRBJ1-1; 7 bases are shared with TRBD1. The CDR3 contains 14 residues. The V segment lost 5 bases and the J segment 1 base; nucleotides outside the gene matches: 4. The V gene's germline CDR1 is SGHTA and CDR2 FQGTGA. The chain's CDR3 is CASSGGDRNTEAFF. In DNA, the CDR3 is TGTGCCAGCAGCGGAGGGGACAGGAACACTGAAGCTTTCTTT.

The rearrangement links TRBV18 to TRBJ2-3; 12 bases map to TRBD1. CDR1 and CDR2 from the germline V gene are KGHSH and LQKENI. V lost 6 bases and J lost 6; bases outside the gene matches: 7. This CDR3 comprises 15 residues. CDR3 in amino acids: CASSLGQGASDTQYF. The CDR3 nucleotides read TGTGCCAGCTCTCTGGGACAGGGGGCGTCGGATACGCAGTATTTT.

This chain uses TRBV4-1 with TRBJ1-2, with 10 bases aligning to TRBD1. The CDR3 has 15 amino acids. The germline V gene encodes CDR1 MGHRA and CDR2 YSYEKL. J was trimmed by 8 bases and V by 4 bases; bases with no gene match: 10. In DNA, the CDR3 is TGCGCCAGCAGCCCCGGGAGGGACAGGGGTCACGGCTACACCTTC. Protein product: CASSPGRDRGHGYTF.

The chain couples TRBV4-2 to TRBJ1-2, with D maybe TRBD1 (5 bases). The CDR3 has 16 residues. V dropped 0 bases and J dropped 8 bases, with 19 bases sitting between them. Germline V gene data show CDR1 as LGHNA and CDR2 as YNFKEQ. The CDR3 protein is CASSQDLFGWGGGYTF. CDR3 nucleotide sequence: TGTGCCAGCAGCCAAGATCTCTTTGGTTGGGGGGGAGGCTACACCTTC.

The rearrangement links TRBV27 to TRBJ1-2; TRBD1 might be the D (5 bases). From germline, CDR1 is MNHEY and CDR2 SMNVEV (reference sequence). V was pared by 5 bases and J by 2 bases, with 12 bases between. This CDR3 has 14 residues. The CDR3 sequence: CASSPQGPNYGYTF. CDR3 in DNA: TGTGCCAGCAGTCCTCAGGGCCCCAACTATGGCTACACCTTC.

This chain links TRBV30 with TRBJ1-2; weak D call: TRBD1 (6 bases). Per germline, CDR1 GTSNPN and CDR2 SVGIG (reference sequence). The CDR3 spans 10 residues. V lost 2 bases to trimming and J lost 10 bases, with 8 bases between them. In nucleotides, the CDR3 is TGTGCCTGGAGTAACAGGGTCTACACCTTC. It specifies CAWSNRVYTF.

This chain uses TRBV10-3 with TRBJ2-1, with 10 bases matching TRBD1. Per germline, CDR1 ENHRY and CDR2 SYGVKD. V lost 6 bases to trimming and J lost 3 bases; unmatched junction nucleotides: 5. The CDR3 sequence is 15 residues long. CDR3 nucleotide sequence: TGTGCCATCAGCTCCGGGACAGGGGACTACAATGAGCAGTTCTTC. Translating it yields CAISSGTGDYNEQFF.

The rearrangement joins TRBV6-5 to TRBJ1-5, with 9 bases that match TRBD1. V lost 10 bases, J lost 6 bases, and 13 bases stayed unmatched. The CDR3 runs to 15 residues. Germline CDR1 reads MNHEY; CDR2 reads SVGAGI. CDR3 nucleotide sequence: TGTGCCACCGCCCCGGACAGGGGTTGGGGTCAGCCCCAGCATTTT. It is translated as CATAPDRGWGQPQHF.

The CDR3 loop is CASSLGGDADTQYF. The CDR3 nucleotides read TGTGCCAGCAGCTTGGGCGGGGACGCAGATACGCAGTATTTT. J is TRBJ2-3 and V is TRBV5-4, with TRBD2 as a possible D gene (6 bases). The V and J ends lost 0 bases and 4 bases respectively, with 9 bases between them. The CDR3 runs to 14 residues. Looked up from germline, CDR1 is SGHNT and CDR2 is YYREEE (reference sequence). The whole variable domain, filled in from reference TRBV5-4 and TRBJ2-3, reads ETGVTQSPTHLIKTRGQQVTLRCSSQSGHNTVSWYQQALGQGPQFIFQYYREEENGRGNFPPRFSGLQFPNYSSELNVNALELDDSALYLCASSLGGDADTQYFGPGTRLTVL.

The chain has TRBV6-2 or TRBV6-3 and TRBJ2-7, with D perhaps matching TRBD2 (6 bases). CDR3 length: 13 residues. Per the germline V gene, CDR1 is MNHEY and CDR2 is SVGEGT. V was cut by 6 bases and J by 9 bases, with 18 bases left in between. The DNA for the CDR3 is TGTGCCAGCAGCCGGGGCCCGGGGGTCGGGCAGTACTTC. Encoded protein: CASSRGPGVGQYF.

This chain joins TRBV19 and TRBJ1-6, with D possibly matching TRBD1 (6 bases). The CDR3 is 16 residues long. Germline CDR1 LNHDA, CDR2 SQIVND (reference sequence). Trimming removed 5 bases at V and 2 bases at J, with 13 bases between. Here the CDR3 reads CASSQNRDAYNSPLHF. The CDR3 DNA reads TGTGCCAGTAGTCAAAACAGGGATGCCTATAATTCACCCCTCCACTTT.

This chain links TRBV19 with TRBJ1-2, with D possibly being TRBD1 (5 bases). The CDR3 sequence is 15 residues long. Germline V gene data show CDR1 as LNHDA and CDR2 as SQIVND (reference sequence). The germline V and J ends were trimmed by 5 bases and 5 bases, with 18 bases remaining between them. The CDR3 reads CASSSGRGSGYGYTF. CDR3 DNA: TGTGCCAGTAGTTCCGGTCGGGGGTCGGGGTATGGCTACACCTTC.

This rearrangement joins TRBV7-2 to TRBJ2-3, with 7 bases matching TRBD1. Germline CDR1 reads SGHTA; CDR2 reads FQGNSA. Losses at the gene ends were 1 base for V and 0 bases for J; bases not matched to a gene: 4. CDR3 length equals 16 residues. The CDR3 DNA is TGTGCCAGCAGCTTAGTGACGGGACAGAGCACAGATACGCAGTATTTT. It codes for CASSLVTGQSTDTQYF.

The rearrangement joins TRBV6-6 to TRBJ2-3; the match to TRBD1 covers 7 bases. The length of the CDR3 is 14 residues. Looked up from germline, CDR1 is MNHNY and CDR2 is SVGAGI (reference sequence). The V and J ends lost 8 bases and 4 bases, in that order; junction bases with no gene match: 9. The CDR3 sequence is CASSPTGSPDTQYF. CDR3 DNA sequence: TGTGCCAGCTCTCCGACAGGGAGTCCAGATACGCAGTATTTT.

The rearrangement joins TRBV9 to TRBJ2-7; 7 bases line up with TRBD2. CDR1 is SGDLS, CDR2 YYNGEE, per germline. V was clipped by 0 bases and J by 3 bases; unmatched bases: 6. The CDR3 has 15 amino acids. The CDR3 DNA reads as TGTGCCAGCAGCGTAGCGGGGGGAACAGTCTACGAGCAGTACTTC. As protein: CASSVAGGTVYEQYF.